The 9 T cell receptor beta chains below all came from one sample that was sequenced in a study of blood T cell repertoires in COVID-19. The protocol was immunoSEQ multiplex PCR, while the TCRdb copy is restricted to in-frame clones and leaves out a portion. The profile shows about 190,000 clones, over 80% of them singletons. What was sequenced was peripheral blood. Receptors originate from a woman in her 30s with acute or convalescent COVID-19.

The chain uses TRBV5-1 and TRBJ2-3; 11 bases map to TRBD2. Germline-derived CDR1 and CDR2 are SGHRS and YFSETQ. The CDR3 loop spans 16 amino acids. J lost 5 bases, V lost 0 bases, and 5 bases had no gene match. CDR3 loop: CASSLELAGAQDTQYF. The CDR3, as DNA: TGCGCCAGCAGCTTGGAACTAGCGGGGGCACAAGATACGCAGTATTTT.

This clone was picked up a small number of times. This CDR3 reads CAISLRHQGNEQYF. The DNA for the CDR3 is TGTGCCATCAGTCTTAGACACCAGGGCAACGAGCAGTACTTC. The chain has TRBV10-3 and TRBJ2-7; tentatively, D is TRBD1 (5 bases). Germline V gene data show CDR1 as ENHRY and CDR2 as SYGVKD. The CDR3 is made up of 14 amino acids. Trimming took 5 bases from V and 5 from J, leaving 16 bases between them.

V is TRBV30 and J is TRBJ1-2, with D possibly TRBD1 on 5 matching bases. This CDR3 has 16 amino acids. The germline gives CDR1 GTSNPN, CDR2 SVGIG (reference sequence). Trimming took 0 bases from V and 4 from J, leaving 18 bases between them. This chain's CDR3 is CAWSVAGKNRGYGYTF. DNA of the CDR3: TGTGCCTGGAGTGTTGCAGGGAAGAACCGTGGCTATGGCTACACCTTC.

The chain links TRBV24-1 to TRBJ2-3; no clear D gene. The germline V gene encodes CDR1 KGHDR and CDR2 SFDVKD. V dropped 4 bases and J dropped 2 bases, with 24 bases sitting between them. The CDR3 consists of 19 residues. In DNA form, the CDR3 reads TGTGCCACCAGTGACTACTCCCTCGTGACACCCCCCCACACAGATACGCAGTATTTT. Amino acid sequence: CATSDYSLVTPPHTDTQYF.

The chain joins TRBV11-2 to TRBJ2-3; 8 bases fit TRBD2. The CDR3 contains 19 residues. The V gene's germline CDR1 is SGHAT and CDR2 FQNNGV. Losses at the gene ends were 2 bases for V and 6 bases for J; bases not matched to a gene: 19. For the CDR3, the DNA is TGTGCCAGCAGCTTATCGCTTCCTCGCGGGGGGATTCGGAAGGATACGCAGTATTTT. This sequence encodes CASSLSLPRGGIRKDTQYF.

The rearrangement links TRBV2 to TRBJ1-2; no clear D. Germline-derived CDR1 and CDR2 are SNHLY and FYNNEI. This CDR3 comprises 14 residues. The V end was cut by 0 bases, the J end by 4 bases, with 9 bases between. CDR3 bases: TGTGCCAGCAGTGAAGCGCGAGGTCCCTATGGCTACACCTTC. Translating it yields CASSEARGPYGYTF.

The CDR3 sequence is CASSLGSLGGGYTF. In nucleotides, the CDR3 is TGTGCCAGCAGCTTAGGCAGCTTAGGCGGTGGCTACACCTTC. This chain links TRBV7-8 with TRBJ1-2, with unresolved D. V was pared by 1 base and J by 7 bases, with 13 bases between. The CDR3 has 14 amino acids. Germline-derived CDR1 and CDR2 are SGHVS and FQNEAQ.

Comment on this clone: At one of its ends the junction is not consistent with the germline gene, which may arise from a read error. V usage is TRBV7-8 and J usage is TRBJ1-3; a possible D gene is TRBD1 (5 bases). The CDR3 totals 14 residues. Per the germline V gene, CDR1 is SGHVS and CDR2 is FQNEAQ. The CDR3 region is CASSSLQGRNIIYF. The CDR3 nucleotides are TGTGCCAGCAGCTCCCTCCAGGGCCGTAACATCATATATTTT.

This chain joins TRBV5-4 and TRBJ2-6; 7 bases agree with TRBD1. The V gene end was trimmed by 3 bases and the J gene end by 0 bases; junction bases not matched to a gene: 9. Germline V gene sequence: CDR1 SGHNT, CDR2 YYREEE (reference sequence). The CDR3 extends over 18 amino acids. CDR3 amino acids: CASSYPTGSSSGANVLTF. As DNA, the CDR3 is TGTGCCAGCAGCTACCCGACAGGGTCTAGCTCTGGGGCCAACGTCCTGACTTTC.